The clone carrying this T cell receptor beta chain was observed a few times. Its antigen is unknown. TCRdb re-derived calls from the 5' RACE reads in MiXCR, one entry per CDR3 protein. The table shows approximately 250,000 distinct CDR3 sequences, with more than 6.5% occurring only once. This sample was included in a study of T cells after yellow fever vaccination. Findings of the study overall: Among primary-vaccination clones, most reappeared after the booster, at about 95% for CD4 and around 91% for CD8. Some clonotypes, a small share, were shared between CD4 and CD8 compartments. From the bulk population, abundant clonotypes could contaminate and appear within FACS-sorted repertoires.

The V and J ends lost 5 bases and 0 bases respectively, with 8 bases between them. The CDR3 covers 13 residues. Germline CDR1 is SGHRS and CDR2 is YFSETQ. The chain combines TRBV5-1 with TRBJ1-2; D is unclear. This sequence was found in a man aged 30 to 39 who received the YFV17D yellow fever vaccine. The material sequenced was CD4+ T cells sorted from PBMCs, taken on the day of the yellow fever booster vaccination. The CDR3 coding sequence is TGCGCCAGCAGTTCTGGACCTAACTATGGCTACACCTTC. As protein: CASSSGPNYGYTF.